The clone carrying this T cell receptor (beta chain) was counted between two and nine times. What it binds is not known. The CDR3 covers 14 residues. Germline-derived CDR1 and CDR2 are SGHRS and YFSETQ. The V end was cut by 0 bases, the J end by 0 bases, with 6 bases between. These data belong to a study of T-cell reconstitution after alpha-beta-depleted transplantation in children. For TCRbeta, the library was prepared with unique molecular identifiers. MiXCR, run by TCRdb on the PCR reads, gives a single entry per CDR3 protein. The data hold fewer than 1 million distinct CDR3 sequences, with about 16% observed a single time. Overall study findings and caveats: Some patients' high day-60 TCRbeta diversity was attributed to recipient cells surviving conditioning. Newly produced T cells mostly accounted for T-cell counts and diversity one year post-transplant. Expanded graft clones, several hundred of them, were reportedly the source of alpha-beta T cells about two months after transplant.

This chain connects TRBV5-1 to TRBJ2-5; D remains ambiguous. The sample here was PBMCs, mostly from graft donor cells, taken 360 days after TCRalphabeta/CD19-depleted stem cell transplant. The clonotype was recovered from a male patient under 18 who had a stem cell transplant for acute lymphoblastic leukemia, so the T cells may come from the graft donor. CDR3 region: CASSLEPDQETQYF. The CDR3 DNA is TGCGCCAGCAGCTTGGAGCCGGACCAAGAGACCCAGTACTTC.